Below are 30 T cell receptor beta chains sequenced from a single sample in a study of identical twins. TCRdb ran MiXCR on the 5' RACE reads and lists one entry per CDR3 protein. The table records hundreds of thousands of distinct CDR3 sequences, 5.5% to 6.5% of them present only once. Source material: naive T cells sorted from blood. Receptors were obtained from a man younger than 35 in good health.

This clonotype has ten or more counts. This chain uses TRBV7-6 with TRBJ2-3; 10 nucleotides align to TRBD2. Germline V gene lookup returns CDR1 SGHVS and CDR2 FNYEAQ. V trimming: 6 bases; J trimming: 2 bases; junction bases outside the gene matches: 5. The CDR3 extends over 15 amino acids. Here the CDR3 DNA reads TGTGCCAGCAGTCCCGGGACTAGCGACACAGATACGCAGTATTTT. Protein product: CASSPGTSDTDTQYF.

Ten or more counts support this clonotype. The chain links TRBV20-1 to TRBJ1-6; D might be TRBD1 (6 bases). Trimming pared 3 bases from V and 9 bases from J, leaving 12 bases between. The CDR3 extends over 13 amino acids. Germline V gives CDR1 DFQATT, CDR2 SNEGSKA (reference sequence). The DNA for the CDR3 is TGCAGTGCTAGGGGGACAATAACTTCACCCCTCCACTTT. It translates to CSARGTITSPLHF.

This clonotype was seen ten or more times. This sequence joins TRBV5-6 and TRBJ2-1; D is unresolved. Trimming left V 1 base short and J 5 bases short, with 10 bases between. The CDR3 has 14 amino acids. Germline-derived CDR1 and CDR2 are SGHDT and YYEEEE. The CDR3 DNA follows: TGTGCCAGCAGCTTGTTTGGAGACCACAATGAGCAGTTCTTC. As protein: CASSLFGDHNEQFF. The complete variable domain, with remaining parts taken from reference TRBV5-6 and TRBJ2-1, reads DAGVTQSPTHLIKTRGQQVTLRCSPKSGHDTVSWYQQALGQGPQFIFQYYEEEERQRGNFPDRFSGHQFPNYSSELNVNALLLGDSALYLCASSLFGDHNEQFFGPGTRLTVL.

V gene TRBV7-4 combines with J gene TRBJ2-7, with 8 bases identical to TRBD1. The CDR3 has 16 amino acids. Germline V gene data show CDR1 as SGHVT and CDR2 as SQSDAQ. The V segment lost 1 base and the J segment 2 bases; nucleotides outside the gene matches: 7. The CDR3 here is CASSLGAEDRAYEQYV. The DNA for the CDR3 is TGTGCCAGCAGCTTAGGTGCGGAGGACAGGGCCTACGAGCAGTACGTC.

This clonotype occurred once. V gene TRBV19 combines with J gene TRBJ1-1; D ambiguous. CDR1 and CDR2 from the germline V gene are LNHDA and SQIVND (reference sequence). CDR3 length equals 15 residues. V gave up 0 bases and J gave up 0 bases, with 8 bases separating them. Here the CDR3 reads CASSIDWQLNTEAFF. In DNA, the CDR3 is TGTGCCAGTAGTATAGATTGGCAGCTGAACACTGAAGCTTTCTTT.

This clonotype was picked up a small number of times. The J gene is TRBJ1-1, the V gene TRBV12-3 or TRBV12-4; possibly TRBD1 for D (5 bases). Trimming left V 3 bases short and J 5 bases short, with 10 bases between. The CDR3 length is 13 residues. The CDR3 DNA reads TGTGCCAGCAGTTTCCCAGGGAGAACTGAAGCTTTCTTT. Translation: CASSFPGRTEAFF.

This clonotype came up many times. CDR3 loop: CSARDVRTQETQYF. The CDR3 region has the DNA TGCAGTGCTAGAGATGTTCGGACCCAAGAGACCCAGTACTTC. This sequence joins TRBV20-1 and TRBJ2-5; D call uncertain. V was clipped by 0 bases and J by 1 base, with 9 bases between them. The CDR3 runs to 14 residues. Germline CDR1 is DFQATT and CDR2 is SNEGSKA (reference sequence).

This clonotype has a handful of counts. V is TRBV29-1 and J is TRBJ1-2; D uncertain. The CDR3 has 17 residues. V shed 4 bases and J shed 0 bases, with 21 bases lying between them. Germline V gene lookup returns CDR1 SQVTM and CDR2 ANQGSEA. CDR3 in amino acids: CSVGGASHSFTNYGYTF. CDR3 DNA sequence: TGCAGCGTTGGGGGAGCTAGCCATTCCTTTACTAACTATGGCTACACCTTC. The entire variable domain, with the rest obtained from reference TRBV29-1 and TRBJ1-2, is as follows: SAVISQKPSRDICQRGTSLTIQCQVDSQVTMMFWYRQQPGQSLTLIATANQGSEATYESGFVIDKFPISRPNLTFSTLTVSNMSPEDSSIYLCSVGGASHSFTNYGYTFGSGTRLTVV.

The rearrangement uses TRBV6-5 and TRBJ2-3, with 10 bases aligning to TRBD2. The CDR3 runs 15 residues. J gave up 3 bases and V 5 bases, and 5 bases lay outside the gene matches. Germline V lookup: CDR1 MNHEY, CDR2 SVGAGI. CDR3 loop: CASSHQAGGTDTQYF. For the CDR3, the DNA is TGTGCCAGCAGTCACCAAGCGGGAGGGACAGATACGCAGTATTTT.

This clonotype was counted between two and nine times. The chain carries TRBV20-1 and TRBJ2-3, with 12 bases lining up with TRBD2. Germline V CDR1 and CDR2: DFQATT, SNEGSKA (reference sequence). After removal of 4 bases from V and 0 bases from J, the junction contained 8 bases not matched to a gene. There are 17 residues in the CDR3. CDR3 nucleotide sequence: TGCAGTGCTAATCCTAGCGGGAGGGCCCTGAGCACAGATACGCAGTATTTT. This sequence encodes CSANPSGRALSTDTQYF.

This clonotype was seen a few times. The V gene is TRBV5-1, the J gene TRBJ2-3, with 12 bases lining up with TRBD2. The length of the CDR3 is 18 residues. Germline CDR1 and CDR2: SGHRS and YFSETQ. J was trimmed by 1 base and V by 0 bases; bases with no gene match: 6. Written as DNA, the CDR3 is TGCGCCAGCAGCTTGGATGCTAGCGGGAGGGCCGGCACAGATACGCAGTATTTT. This gives the protein CASSLDASGRAGTDTQYF.

The chain employs TRBV5-1 and TRBJ2-7; D may be TRBD2 (5 bases). This CDR3 is 15 amino acids long. V dropped 5 bases and J dropped 2 bases, with 17 bases sitting between them. The germline V gene has CDR1 SGHRS and CDR2 YFSETQ. The CDR3 region has the DNA TGCGCCAGCAGGCCCTTTCGGGGAGTCACCTACGAGCAGTACTTC. This encodes CASRPFRGVTYEQYF.

This clonotype was seen at least ten times. The chain employs TRBV20-1 and TRBJ2-1; TRBD2 matches at 8 bases. J was trimmed by 6 bases and V by 0 bases; bases with no gene match: 10. The CDR3 loop spans 16 amino acids. Germline CDR1 reads DFQATT; CDR2 reads SNEGSKA (reference sequence). For the CDR3, the DNA is TGCAGTGCTAGAGATTCCCCCGCGGGAGGTCTCAATGAGCAGTTCTTC. Translating it yields CSARDSPAGGLNEQFF.

This clonotype was seen at least ten times. V is TRBV5-1 and J is TRBJ2-2, with a possible D match to TRBD1 (6 bases). Germline CDR1 and CDR2: SGHRS and YFSETQ. With 3 bases removed from V and 1 base from J, the gap between germline ends came to 13 bases. The CDR3 consists of 16 residues. CDR3 in DNA: TGCGCCAGCAGCTCTTACAGGGTATGGAACACCGGGGAGCTGTTTTTT. It codes for CASSSYRVWNTGELFF.

There are many counts of this clonotype. The rearrangement joins TRBV5-6 to TRBJ2-1; D gene unclear. This CDR3 has 14 residues. V dropped 1 base and J dropped 8 bases, with 13 bases sitting between them. The V gene's germline CDR1 is SGHDT and CDR2 YYEEEE. The CDR3 bases are TGTGCCAGCAGCTTGCGGCCTAGTTCAGATGAGCAGTTCTTC. Its protein is CASSLRPSSDEQFF.

This clonotype was seen many times. The chain uses TRBV20-1 and TRBJ2-1; D is perhaps TRBD1 (5 bases). The CDR3 consists of 15 residues. Trimming took off 0 bases at V and 12 bases at J, with 21 bases between the two ends. CDR1 and CDR2 from the germline V gene are DFQATT and SNEGSKA (reference sequence). In DNA form, the CDR3 reads TGCAGTGCTAGAGATTATTCTGAAGGGGATGTATGGCAGTTCTTC. Translation: CSARDYSEGDVWQFF.

Many counts were recorded for this clonotype. The CDR3, as DNA: TGCAGTGCGAATGATCCCCTAGCGGGAGGCCTCGGGGAGCTGTTTTTT. This encodes CSANDPLAGGLGELFF. This chain connects TRBV20-1 to TRBJ2-2, with 11 bases fitting TRBD2. With V trimmed by 6 bases and J by 7 bases, 13 bases remained unmatched. There are 16 residues in the CDR3. The V gene's germline CDR1 is DFQATT and CDR2 SNEGSKA (reference sequence).

The V call is TRBV20-1, the J call TRBJ1-3, with a weak D call TRBD1 (6 bases). With 0 bases removed from V and 1 base from J, the gap between germline ends came to 10 bases. In germline, CDR1 is DFQATT, CDR2 SNEGSKA (reference sequence). The CDR3 totals 15 residues. The CDR3 DNA sequence: TGCAGTGCTAGAGATGGGGGGCGGTCTGGAAACACCATATATTTT. It specifies CSARDGGRSGNTIYF.

This clonotype was seen a few times. The chain has TRBV2 and TRBJ1-5; the D gene is possibly TRBD1 (6 bases). This CDR3 has 13 residues. Germline V gene lookup returns CDR1 SNHLY and CDR2 FYNNEI. Trimming took 5 bases from V and 8 from J, leaving 13 bases between them. CDR3: CASSLEGVKPQHF. Written as DNA, the CDR3 is TGTGCCAGCAGTTTGGAGGGGGTTAAGCCCCAGCATTTT.

V usage is TRBV3-1 and J usage is TRBJ2-1, with unresolved D. Germline values: CDR1 LGHDT, CDR2 YNNKEL (reference sequence). This CDR3 has 15 amino acids. Trimming shortened V by 1 base and J by 8 bases, and 15 bases separated the two germline ends. Here the CDR3 reads CASSQGVLVRDEQFF. CDR3 in DNA: TGTGCCAGCAGCCAAGGAGTTCTAGTCCGGGATGAGCAGTTCTTC.

The genes are TRBV30 and TRBJ2-4; 9 nucleotides match TRBD1. The CDR3 has 13 amino acids. The germline CDR1 and CDR2 sequences are GTSNPN and SVGIG (reference sequence). The junction had 4 bases not matched to a gene; V was cut back by 5 bases and J by 5 bases. CDR3: CAWGRTGENIQYF. The CDR3 coding sequence is TGTGCCTGGGGAAGGACAGGGGAAAACATTCAGTACTTC.

The J gene is TRBJ1-2, the V gene TRBV12-3 or TRBV12-4, with 7 bases aligning to TRBD1. The CDR3 runs to 14 residues. With 7 bases clipped from V and 6 bases from J, the junction kept 11 bases outside the gene matches. CDR3 in DNA: TGTGCCAGCATGGAACAGGGGTCGTTTCATGGCTACACCTTC. It encodes CASMEQGSFHGYTF.

In this sample, this clonotype turned up many times. Here the CDR3 DNA reads TGCAGTGCTAGACTAGGACAGGGGATGGATGAGCAGTTCTTC. Translating it yields CSARLGQGMDEQFF. The chain combines TRBV20-1 with TRBJ2-1, with 9 bases identical to TRBD1. This CDR3 is 14 amino acids long. J was trimmed by 8 bases and V by 2 bases; bases with no gene match: 7. Germline V lookup: CDR1 DFQATT, CDR2 SNEGSKA (reference sequence).

This clonotype was detected ten times or more. The chain uses TRBV5-1 and TRBJ2-5; possibly TRBD1 for D (6 bases). Germline lookup yields CDR1 SGHRS and CDR2 YFSETQ. The CDR3 runs 13 residues. With 3 bases removed from V and 5 bases from J, the gap between germline ends came to 11 bases. CDR3 amino acids: CASSWDTGETQYF. The CDR3 DNA reads TGCGCCAGCAGCTGGGACACCGGGGAGACCCAGTACTTC.

This clonotype has at least ten counts. The genes are TRBV15 and TRBJ2-5, with 9 bases matching TRBD2. The CDR3 is made up of 15 amino acids. Per germline, CDR1 LNHNV and CDR2 YYDKDF (reference sequence). Germline trimming cut 0 bases from V and 4 bases from J; bases unmatched to any gene: 3. The CDR3 DNA follows: TGTGCCACCAGCAGAGATCGGGGACTAGCAGAGACCCAGTACTTC. This codes for CATSRDRGLAETQYF.

This clonotype was detected only a few times. The genes are TRBV5-1 and TRBJ1-1; TRBD1 matches 10 bases. Trimming removed 0 bases from V and 6 bases from J; junction bases left unmatched: 5. The CDR3 consists of 15 residues. Looked up from germline, CDR1 is SGHRS and CDR2 is YFSETQ. The DNA for the CDR3 is TGCGCCAGCAGCTTGGTAGGACAGGGGGGCGCTGAAGCTTTCTTT. This translates into CASSLVGQGGAEAFF.

This chain uses TRBV4-3 with TRBJ2-2, with D possibly being TRBD1 (6 bases). The germline V and J ends were trimmed by 3 bases and 7 bases, with 12 bases remaining between them. The germline CDR1 and CDR2 sequences are LGHNA and YSLEER. This CDR3 has 14 amino acids. The CDR3 loop is CASSHPGQFGELFF. CDR3 in DNA: TGCGCCAGCAGCCATCCTGGACAGTTCGGGGAGCTGTTTTTT.

This clonotype was detected many times. This chain joins TRBV28 and TRBJ2-1, with a weak D call TRBD2 (5 bases). Trimming cost V 7 bases and J 1 base, with 11 bases left between them. This CDR3 is built from 14 residues. Germline CDR1 MDHEN, CDR2 SYDVKM. For the CDR3, the DNA is TGTGCCAGCACCACAGCGGATTCCTACAATGAGCAGTTCTTC. The encoded protein is CASTTADSYNEQFF.

This clonotype was seen repeatedly, ten times or more. The V call is TRBV7-9, the J call TRBJ2-2, with D unclear. The germline V and J ends were trimmed by 2 bases and 0 bases, with 10 bases remaining between them. Germline V gene data show CDR1 as SEHNR and CDR2 as FQNEAQ (reference sequence). This CDR3 comprises 16 residues. The CDR3: CASSLWGRTNTGELFF. The CDR3 DNA follows: TGTGCCAGCAGCTTATGGGGTAGAACGAACACCGGGGAGCTGTTTTTT.

The gene calls are TRBV28 and TRBJ2-7; D possibly matches TRBD1 or TRBD2 (5 bases each). The CDR3 has 17 residues. Germline CDR1 reads MDHEN; CDR2 reads SYDVKM. V lost 7 bases to trimming and J lost 5 bases, with 27 bases between them. CDR3 protein: CASNPEGPRIMANEQYF. CDR3 sequence (DNA): TGTGCCAGCAACCCAGAGGGGCCCCGTATAATGGCGAACGAGCAGTACTTC.